This T cell receptor beta chain was identified during a study of blood T cells in healthy people across ages. Study-level results: As age increased, TCR beta diversity per million T cells fell in a roughly linear fashion. Changes seen in expanded clonotypes were possibly confounded by donor CMV status left unknown.

Only a few counts were recorded for this clonotype. Its antigen is unknown. Then a second PCR, running about 6 to 12 cycles, was carried out with a sample-barcoded 5' primer and a J-beta primer mix. TCRdb processed the 5' RACE reads anew with MiXCR; each CDR3 protein has one entry. The data show around 800,000 distinct CDR3 sequences, around 24% seen once. These data were likewise used in another study, on T cells of mothers and their children. As that report states: Each child contributed roughly 3.2 million TCR beta CDR3 reads, while each mother contributed over 9.5 million.

Source material: blood. The origin of this receptor is a boy under 18 in good health.

The CDR3 DNA sequence: TGTGCCAGCAGCGTCCCTAGCGGGTCCTACGAGCAGTACTTC. This gives the protein CASSVPSGSYEQYF. This chain uses TRBV9 with TRBJ2-7; 8 nucleotides align to TRBD2. The CDR3 has 14 residues. CDR1 is SGDLS and CDR2 is YYNGEE in the germline V gene. J gave up 1 base and V 2 bases, and 2 bases lay outside the gene matches.